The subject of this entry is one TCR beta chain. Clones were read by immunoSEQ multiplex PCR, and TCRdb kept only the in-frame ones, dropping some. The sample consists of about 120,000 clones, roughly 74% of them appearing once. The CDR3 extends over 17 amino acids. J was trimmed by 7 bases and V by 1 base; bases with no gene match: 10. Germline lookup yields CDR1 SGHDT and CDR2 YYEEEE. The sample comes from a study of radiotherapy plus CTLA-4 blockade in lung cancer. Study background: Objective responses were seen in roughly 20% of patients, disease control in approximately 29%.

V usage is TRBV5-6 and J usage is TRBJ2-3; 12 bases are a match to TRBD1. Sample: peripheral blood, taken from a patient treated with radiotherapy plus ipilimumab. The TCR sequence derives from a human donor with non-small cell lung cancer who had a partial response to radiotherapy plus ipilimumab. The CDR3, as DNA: TGTGCCAGCAGCTTGTATGGGACAGGGGGCGCAAAAAATACGCAGTATTTT. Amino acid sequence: CASSLYGTGGAKNTQYF.